The 13 T cell receptor beta chains in this list originate from one sample, sequenced in a study of Graves' ophthalmopathy and Graves' hyperthyroidism. Transcripts of RNA were the source for amplifying TCR beta CDR3 regions. HTBI-primed first-round RT-PCR preceded second-round multiplex PCR. TCRdb recomputed calls from the multiplex PCR reads with MiXCR, one row per CDR3 protein. This table holds about 740,000 distinct CDR3 sequences, approximately 40% found once. Specimen: peripheral blood. These receptors all come from an adult man with Graves' ophthalmopathy.

Many counts were recorded for this clonotype. The V call is TRBV29-1, the J call TRBJ1-1; the match to TRBD1 covers 8 bases. CDR1 and CDR2 (germline): SQVTM, ANQGSEA. This CDR3 comprises 13 residues. J gave up 3 bases and V 4 bases, and 4 bases lay outside the gene matches. The CDR3 DNA reads as TGCAGCGTTGCCAGGGGGCGCGACACTGAAGCTTTCTTT. This sequence encodes CSVARGRDTEAFF.

Ten or more counts support this clonotype. The J gene is TRBJ1-2, the V gene TRBV7-9, with 8 positions matching TRBD1. J lost 6 bases, V lost 5 bases, and 2 bases had no gene match. This CDR3 has 12 residues. CDR1 is SEHNR and CDR2 is FQNEAQ in the germline V gene (reference sequence). For the CDR3, the DNA is TGTGCCAGCAGCGCGGACAGGGATGGCTACACCTTC. It specifies CASSADRDGYTF.

The V call is TRBV4-2, the J call TRBJ1-5; 9 bases are shared with TRBD1. This CDR3 comprises 16 residues. Germline CDR1 LGHNA, CDR2 YNFKEQ. J lost 5 bases, V lost 5 bases, and 10 bases had no gene match. The CDR3 sequence: CASSAGDRVGDQPQHF. The CDR3 nucleotides are TGTGCCAGCAGCGCCGGGGACAGGGTGGGGGATCAGCCCCAGCATTTT.

This clonotype has only a few counts. CDR3 region: CASSSSGLPGGYTF. The CDR3, as DNA: TGTGCCAGCAGCTCATCCGGGCTGCCGGGTGGCTACACCTTC. V is TRBV7-9 and J is TRBJ1-2; D gene ambiguous. CDR3 length equals 14 residues. Germline assignment: CDR1 SEHNR and CDR2 FQNEAQ (reference sequence). V lost 4 bases and J 7 bases, leaving 16 bases between the germline ends.

The chain employs TRBV9 and TRBJ1-6; no reliable D call. CDR1 and CDR2 from the germline V gene are SGDLS and YYNGEE. Trimming pared 3 bases from V and 7 bases from J, leaving 11 bases between. This CDR3 comprises 14 residues. CDR3 nucleotides: TGTGCCAGCAGCGCTACCGGCAACAATTCACCCCTCCACTTT. This encodes CASSATGNNSPLHF.

This clonotype was counted ten times or more. V usage is TRBV7-9 and J usage is TRBJ1-3, with D unresolved. This CDR3 spans 15 amino acids. The V and J ends lost 6 bases and 2 bases respectively, with 14 bases between them. Germline V CDR1 and CDR2: SEHNR, FQNEAQ (reference sequence). The CDR3 region has the DNA TGTGCCAGCAGTTCGGTGTCGGGCCCTGGAAACACCATATATTTT. Translation: CASSSVSGPGNTIYF.

The chain links TRBV2 to TRBJ2-7; TRBD1 aligns across 9 bases. The CDR3 loop spans 12 amino acids. Germline CDR1 reads SNHLY; CDR2 reads FYNNEI. V lost 7 bases to trimming and J lost 5 bases; unmatched junction nucleotides: 3. For the CDR3, the DNA is TGTGCCAGCACCGGGACAGGGCACGAGCAGTACTTC. It translates to CASTGTGHEQYF.

On this clonotype itself: A read error may be the cause here, since a much bigger clone is one base away. This likely comes from a read error, as the CDR3 has no conserved phenylalanine or tryptophan at its end. This chain links TRBV7-9 with TRBJ2-7; D uncertain. This CDR3 comprises 11 residues. The V gene's germline CDR1 is SEHNR and CDR2 FQNEAQ (reference sequence). V gave up 3 bases and J gave up 7 bases, with 7 bases separating them. The CDR3 loop reads CASSFDWEQYS. The CDR3, as DNA: TGTGCCAGCAGCTTTGACTGGGAGCAGTACTCC.

With respect to this clonotype: A much larger clone differs from this one at a single base, so this may be a read error. This chain joins TRBV10-3 and TRBJ2-2, with 9 bases lining up with TRBD2. CDR1 and CDR2 from the germline V gene are ENHRY and SYGVKD. This CDR3 has 13 amino acids. CDR3: CATSSGEGGELLF. CDR3 bases: TGTGCCACCTCTAGCGGGGAGGGCGGGGAGCTGCTTTTT.

As concerns this clonotype: Being one base from a much bigger clone, this may be a read error. The conserved phenylalanine or tryptophan normally closing the CDR3 is absent here, so this likely arose from a read error. The genes are TRBV9 and TRBJ1-2, with D uncertain. The CDR3 has 15 amino acids. From germline, CDR1 is SGDLS and CDR2 YYNGEE. The germline V and J ends were trimmed by 0 bases and 1 base, with 10 bases remaining between them. CDR3 sequence (DNA): TGTGCCAGCAGCGTAGCCCCAAGAGATAACTATGGCTACACCCTC. Translation: CASSVAPRDNYGYTL.

A note on this clonotype: Sequence at one end of the junction differs from germline and may be a read error. The V gene is TRBV2, the J gene TRBJ2-7; 11 bases are a match to TRBD2. CDR3 length: 16 amino acids. Germline CDR1 is SNHLY and CDR2 is FYNNEI. CDR3 in amino acids: CATSDPGTSGYYEQYF. The CDR3 bases are TGTGCCACCAGTGACCCCGGGACTAGCGGTTATTACGAGCAGTACTTC.

This clonotype was seen at least ten times. The V gene is TRBV2, the J gene TRBJ1-1, with D perhaps matching TRBD1 (5 bases). V gave up 4 bases and J gave up 11 bases, with 14 bases separating them. The CDR3 sequence is 12 residues long. CDR1 and CDR2 from the germline V gene are SNHLY and FYNNEI. The CDR3 loop reads CASSVQGLQAFF. The CDR3 DNA reads TGTGCCAGCAGTGTTCAGGGACTGCAGGCTTTCTTT.

About this clonotype: This clone may be a read error of a much larger clone one base away. The conserved phenylalanine or tryptophan normally closing the CDR3 is absent here, so this likely arose from a read error. This chain uses TRBV2 with TRBJ1-6; D gene unclear. The CDR3 sequence is 15 residues long. Germline lookup yields CDR1 SNHLY and CDR2 FYNNEI. The V gene lost 4 bases and the J gene lost 7 bases, with 14 bases spanning the gap. CDR3 loop: CASSANRNSNSPLHL. The DNA of the CDR3 is TGTGCCAGCAGTGCAAACAGAAACTCGAATTCACCCCTCCACCTT.